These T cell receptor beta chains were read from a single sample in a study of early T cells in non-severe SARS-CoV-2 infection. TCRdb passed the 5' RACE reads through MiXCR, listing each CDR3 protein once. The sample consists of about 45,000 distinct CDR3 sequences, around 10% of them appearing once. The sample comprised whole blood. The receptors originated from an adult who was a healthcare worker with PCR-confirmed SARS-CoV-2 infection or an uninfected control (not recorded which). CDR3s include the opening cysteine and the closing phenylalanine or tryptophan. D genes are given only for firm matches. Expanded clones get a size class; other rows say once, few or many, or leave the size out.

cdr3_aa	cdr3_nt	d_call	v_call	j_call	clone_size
CASSPSGRAVTGELFF	TGTGCCAGCAGCCCATCGGGCAGGGCCGTCACCGGGGAGCTGTTTTTT	.	TRBV5-6	TRBJ2-2	many
CASSLGGDRQHEAFF	TGCGCCAGCAGCTTGGGAGGGGACAGACAACACGAAGCTTTCTTT	TRBD1	TRBV5-1	TRBJ1-1	.
CASSPTGGRGYTF	TGTGCCAGCAGTCCGACAGGGGGCAGGGGCTACACCTTC	TRBD1	TRBV12-3/TRBV12-4	TRBJ1-2	many
CASSQAGAGDTQYF	TGTGCCAGCAGCCAAGCAGGGGCCGGAGATACGCAGTATTTT	.	TRBV14	TRBJ2-3	many
CASSVAGGRTDTQYF	TGTGCCAGCAGCGTAGCGGGAGGACGCACAGATACGCAGTATTTT	TRBD2	TRBV9	TRBJ2-3	.
CSARVEGSGNTIYF	TGCAGTGCTAGAGTAGAGGGGTCTGGAAACACCATATATTTT	.	TRBV20-1	TRBJ1-3	many
CSVGGQSSSYEQYF	TGCAGCGTTGGTGGACAGTCGAGCTCCTACGAGCAGTACTTC	.	TRBV29-1	TRBJ2-7	many
CASSSGTLSYEQYF	TGTGCCAGCAGTTCTGGGACTCTCTCCTACGAGCAGTACTTC	.	TRBV28	TRBJ2-7	many
CSVALAGALGDTQYF	TGCAGCGTTGCACTAGCGGGCGCCTTGGGAGATACGCAGTATTTT	TRBD2	TRBV29-1	TRBJ2-3	.
CASSDRDRPQETQYF	TGTGCCAGCAGCGACCGGGACAGGCCCCAAGAGACCCAGTACTTC	TRBD1	TRBV9	TRBJ2-5	.
CASGRGPGSPNSNQPQHF	TGTGCCAGCGGGAGAGGGCCAGGCAGTCCAAATAGCAATCAGCCCCAGCATTTT	.	TRBV2	TRBJ1-5	many
CASSLSAGTGLSSYNEQFF	TGTGCCAGCAGCTTATCCGCCGGGACAGGCTTAAGCTCCTACAATGAGCAGTTCTTC	TRBD1	TRBV11-1	TRBJ2-1	few
CASTGQGMTQYF	TGTGCCAGCACCGGACAGGGCATGACCCAGTACTTC	TRBD1	TRBV28	TRBJ2-5	many
CASGSSSGLTDTQYF	TGTGCTAGTGGTTCATCTAGCGGCCTCACAGATACGCAGTATTTT	TRBD2	TRBV12-5	TRBJ2-3	many
CASSFGLAGGDEQFF	TGTGCCAGCAGTTTCGGACTAGCGGGAGGGGATGAGCAGTTCTTC	TRBD2	TRBV9	TRBJ2-1	.
CASSDRREVETQYF	TGCGCCAGCAGTGACAGGCGGGAGGTCGAGACCCAGTACTTC	TRBD2	TRBV10-2	TRBJ2-5	many
CASSIGQSSNQPQHF	TGTGCCAGTAGTATTGGTCAAAGTAGCAATCAGCCCCAGCATTTT	.	TRBV19	TRBJ1-5	many
CAQPADRGFETQYF	TGTGCCCAGCCGGCGGACAGGGGGTTCGAGACCCAGTACTTC	TRBD1	TRBV2	TRBJ2-5	many
CASSLVKGALREQFF	TGTGCCAGCAGCTTAGTGAAGGGGGCGTTAAGGGAGCAGTTCTTC	TRBD1	TRBV7-2	TRBJ2-1	few
CAISEPSRAGETQYF	TGTGCCATCAGTGAGCCTAGCCGGGCGGGAGAGACCCAGTACTTC	.	TRBV10-3	TRBJ2-5	few
CATSVRAGQNGELFF	TGTGCCACCAGTGTTAGGGCAGGGCAAAACGGGGAGCTGTTTTTT	.	TRBV24-1	TRBJ2-2	many
CASSPTPWREVYNEQFF	TGTGCCAGCAGCCCGACACCGTGGAGGGAGGTCTACAATGAGCAGTTCTTC	.	TRBV4-2	TRBJ2-1	many
CSGLAGRLGGTDTQYF	TGCAGCGGTTTAGCGGGGCGGCTTGGGGGCACAGATACGCAGTATTTT	TRBD2	TRBV29-1	TRBJ2-3	few
CASSLFEKGARNSPLHF	TGTGCCAGCAGCCTCTTCGAGAAGGGGGCGCGGAATTCACCCCTCCACTTT	TRBD1	TRBV13	TRBJ1-6	many
CASSMARSTDTQYF	TGTGCCAGTAGTATGGCTCGTAGCACAGATACGCAGTATTTT	.	TRBV19	TRBJ2-3	many
CASSKHRTGDDQAFF	TGTGCCAGCAGTAAACATCGGACAGGGGATGACCAAGCTTTCTTT	TRBD1	TRBV28	TRBJ1-1	many
CASSRVEQNIAKNIQYF	TGTGCCAGCAGCAGGGTGGAGCAGAATATAGCCAAAAACATTCAGTACTTC	.	TRBV7-2	TRBJ2-4	few
CASSSPGNLRNEQFF	TGTGCCAGTAGTAGTCCGGGAAATCTTCGGAATGAGCAGTTCTTC	.	TRBV19	TRBJ2-1	many